The entry below describes one TCR beta chain. TCRdb's copy holds only in-frame clones and misses some; the assay was immunoSEQ multiplex PCR. The repertoire consists of just over 300,000 clones, with roughly 87% occurring once and the leading ten covering around 8.9%. The source of the sample is a study of blood T cell repertoires in COVID-19. As for the study in general: Both acute and convalescent COVID-19 samples were obtained from the United States, Italy and Spain. PBMCs, B-cell-depleted T cells, or T cells were the source of the cDNA or gDNA that made up the material.

Clinical history reported by participants formed the basis on which cohorts were assigned. The sample consisted of PBMCs or T cells enriched from blood (not recorded which). The source is a woman aged 18-29 years who had recovered from COVID-19.

The CDR3 region is CASSQVHLGSGGPYNEQFF. Here the CDR3 DNA reads TGTGCCAGCAGCCAAGTTCATCTGGGTAGCGGGGGACCCTACAATGAGCAGTTCTTC. The genes are TRBV3-1 (or the pseudogene TRBV3-2) and TRBJ2-1; 9 nucleotides line up with TRBD2. CDR3 size: 19 residues. Trimming took 1 base from V and 2 from J; bases not matched to a gene: 12. Looked up from germline, CDR1 is LGHDT and CDR2 is YNNKEL (reference sequence).